The 5 T cell receptor beta chains below were found in one sample sequenced in a study of blood T cell repertoires in COVID-19. Some clones are missing from TCRdb's copy, which holds only in-frame ones; the method was immunoSEQ multiplex PCR. The data show 100,000 to 150,000 clones, roughly 80% seen once. Material: PBMCs or T cells enriched from blood (not recorded which). The receptor set was obtained from a man in his forties with acute COVID-19.

The chain uses TRBV5-1 and TRBJ1-3; 7 nucleotides match TRBD1. CDR1 and CDR2 (germline): SGHRS, YFSETQ. V lost 4 bases to trimming and J lost 1 base; unmatched junction nucleotides: 8. The CDR3 extends over 16 amino acids. The CDR3 loop is CASSPTGDVSGNTIYF. CDR3 in DNA: TGCGCCAGCAGCCCTACAGGGGATGTATCTGGAAACACCATATATTTT.

The V call is TRBV5-6, the J call TRBJ1-1; 8 bases agree with TRBD1. This CDR3 is built from 14 residues. Looked up from germline, CDR1 is SGHDT and CDR2 is YYEEEE. V lost 3 bases and J lost 1; bases outside the gene matches: 2. CDR3 coding DNA: TGTGCCAGCAGCTCGACAGGGGAGAACACTGAAGCTTTCTTT. Its translation: CASSSTGENTEAFF.

The gene calls are TRBV5-1 and TRBJ1-2; TRBD1 agrees at 7 bases. Germline V gene data show CDR1 as SGHRS and CDR2 as YFSETQ. With V trimmed by 0 bases and J by 8 bases, 7 bases remained unmatched. This CDR3 comprises 14 residues. This CDR3 reads CASSLAGGGQGYTF. The CDR3, as DNA: TGCGCCAGCAGCTTGGCCGGTGGGGGACAGGGCTACACCTTC.

The J gene is TRBJ2-5, the V gene TRBV29-1, with D perhaps matching TRBD1 (6 bases). Per germline, CDR1 SQVTM and CDR2 ANQGSEA. The germline V and J ends were trimmed by 4 bases and 5 bases, with 14 bases remaining between them. The CDR3 runs 13 residues. The CDR3 DNA follows: TGCAGCGTTGCCCGGGAAACAGGGGAGACCCAGTACTTC. Translated, it gives CSVARETGETQYF.

The V gene is TRBV5-1, the J gene TRBJ2-7, with D perhaps TRBD1 (6 bases). The V gene lost 3 bases and the J gene lost 0 bases, with 13 bases spanning the gap. The germline V gene encodes CDR1 SGHRS and CDR2 YFSETQ. The CDR3 totals 15 residues. The DNA for the CDR3 is TGCGCCAGCAGCTCAGGACAGTTCAGCTCCTACGAGCAGTACTTC. As protein: CASSSGQFSSYEQYF.